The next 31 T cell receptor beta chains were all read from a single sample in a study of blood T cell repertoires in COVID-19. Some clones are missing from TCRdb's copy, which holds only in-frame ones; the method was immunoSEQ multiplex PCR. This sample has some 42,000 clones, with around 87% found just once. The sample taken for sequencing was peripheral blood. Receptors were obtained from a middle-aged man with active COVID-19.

The DNA for the CDR3 is TGTGCCAGCAGCAGCACAGGGGGCAGTGGTGGCTACACCTTC. As protein: CASSSTGGSGGYTF. The chain couples TRBV7-3 to TRBJ1-2; 9 bases map to TRBD1. After removal of 5 bases from V and 7 bases from J, the junction contained 8 bases not matched to a gene. CDR3 size: 14 residues. Germline lookup yields CDR1 SGHTA and CDR2 FQGTGA.

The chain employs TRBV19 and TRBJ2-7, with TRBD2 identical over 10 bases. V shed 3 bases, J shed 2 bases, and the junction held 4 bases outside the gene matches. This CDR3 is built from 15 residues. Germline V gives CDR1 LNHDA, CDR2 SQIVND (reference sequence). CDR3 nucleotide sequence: TGTGCCAGTAGTATCGGAGCGGGGGGGCCCTACGAGCAGTACTTC. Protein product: CASSIGAGGPYEQYF.

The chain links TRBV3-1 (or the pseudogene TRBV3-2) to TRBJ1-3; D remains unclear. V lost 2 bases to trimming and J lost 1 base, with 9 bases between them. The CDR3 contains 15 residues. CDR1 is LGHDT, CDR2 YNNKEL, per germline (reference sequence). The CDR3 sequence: CASSQTGGSGNTIYF. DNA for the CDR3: TGTGCCAGCAGCCAAACGGGAGGGTCTGGAAACACCATATATTTT.

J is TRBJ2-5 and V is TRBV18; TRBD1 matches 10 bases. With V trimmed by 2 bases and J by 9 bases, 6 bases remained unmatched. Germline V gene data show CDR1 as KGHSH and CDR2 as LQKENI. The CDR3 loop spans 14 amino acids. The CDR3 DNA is TGTGCCAGCTCACCAGGGACAGGGGCCTGGGCCCAGTACTTC. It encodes CASSPGTGAWAQYF.

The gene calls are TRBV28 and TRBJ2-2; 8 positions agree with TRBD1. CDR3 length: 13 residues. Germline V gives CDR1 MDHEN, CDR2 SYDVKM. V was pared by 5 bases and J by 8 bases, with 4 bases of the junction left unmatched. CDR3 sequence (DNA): TGTGCCAGCAGTCGGACAGGGCGGGGGGAGCTGTTTTTT. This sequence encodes CASSRTGRGELFF. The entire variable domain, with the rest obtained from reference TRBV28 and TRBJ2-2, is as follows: DVKVTQSSRYLVKRTGEKVFLECVQDMDHENMFWYRQDPGLGLRLIYFSYDVKMKEKGDIPEGYSVSREKKERFSLILESASTNQTSMYLCASSRTGRGELFFGEGSRLTVL.

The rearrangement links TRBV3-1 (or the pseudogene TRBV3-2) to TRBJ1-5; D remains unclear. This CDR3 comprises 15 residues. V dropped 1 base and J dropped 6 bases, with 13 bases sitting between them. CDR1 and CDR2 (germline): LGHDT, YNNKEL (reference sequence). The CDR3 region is CASSQGAKLSQPQHF. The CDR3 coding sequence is TGTGCCAGCAGCCAAGGCGCCAAGTTATCTCAGCCCCAGCATTTT.

The CDR3 region is CASSLGGLTEAFF. The CDR3 bases are TGTGCCAGCAGTTTAGGAGGGCTCACTGAAGCTTTCTTT. The chain is built from TRBV12-3 or TRBV12-4 and TRBJ1-1; no clear D gene. This CDR3 spans 13 amino acids. Trimming stripped 1 base from V and 4 bases from J, with 7 bases between.

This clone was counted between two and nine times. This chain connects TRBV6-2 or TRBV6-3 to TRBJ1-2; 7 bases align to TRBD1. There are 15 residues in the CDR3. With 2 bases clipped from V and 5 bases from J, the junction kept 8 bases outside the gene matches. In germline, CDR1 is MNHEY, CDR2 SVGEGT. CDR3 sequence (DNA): TGTGCCAGCAGTTACCGGCCCGGGACAGTTTATGGCTACACCTTC. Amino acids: CASSYRPGTVYGYTF.

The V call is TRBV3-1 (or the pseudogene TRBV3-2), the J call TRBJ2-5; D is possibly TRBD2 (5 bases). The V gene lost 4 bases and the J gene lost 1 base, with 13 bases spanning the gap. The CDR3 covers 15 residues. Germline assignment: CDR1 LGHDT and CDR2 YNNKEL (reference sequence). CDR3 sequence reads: CASSPILTTQETQYF. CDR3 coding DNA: TGTGCCAGCAGCCCCATTTTGACTACCCAAGAGACCCAGTACTTC.

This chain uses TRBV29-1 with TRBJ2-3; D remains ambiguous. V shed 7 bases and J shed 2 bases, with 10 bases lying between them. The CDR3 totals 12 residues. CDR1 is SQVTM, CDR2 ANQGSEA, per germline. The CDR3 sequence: CSGFRDTDTQYF. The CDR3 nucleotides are TGCAGCGGGTTCCGCGACACAGATACGCAGTATTTT.

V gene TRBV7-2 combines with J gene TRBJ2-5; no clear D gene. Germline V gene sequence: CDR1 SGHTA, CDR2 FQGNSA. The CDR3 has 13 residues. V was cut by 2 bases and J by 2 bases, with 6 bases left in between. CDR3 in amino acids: CASSLTQQETQYF. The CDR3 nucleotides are TGTGCCAGCAGCTTAACACAGCAAGAGACCCAGTACTTC. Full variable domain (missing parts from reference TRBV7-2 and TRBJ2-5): GAGVSQSPSNKVTEKGKDVELRCDPISGHTALYWYRQSLGQGLEFLIYFQGNSAPDKSGLPSDRFSAERTGGSVSTLTIQRTQQEDSAVYLCASSLTQQETQYFGPGTRLLVL.

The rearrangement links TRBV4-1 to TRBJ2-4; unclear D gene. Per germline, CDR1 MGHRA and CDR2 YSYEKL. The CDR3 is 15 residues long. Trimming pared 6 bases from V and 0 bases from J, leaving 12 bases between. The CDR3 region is CASRPTFLAKNIQYF. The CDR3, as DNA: TGCGCCAGCAGGCCTACCTTTCTAGCCAAAAACATTCAGTACTTC.

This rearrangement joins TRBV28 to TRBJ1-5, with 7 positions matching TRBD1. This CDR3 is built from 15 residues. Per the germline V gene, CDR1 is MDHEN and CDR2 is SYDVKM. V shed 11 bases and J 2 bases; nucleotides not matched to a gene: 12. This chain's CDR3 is CAAVGGTVGNQPQHF. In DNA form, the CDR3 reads TGTGCCGCCGTAGGGGGCACAGTTGGCAATCAGCCCCAGCATTTT.

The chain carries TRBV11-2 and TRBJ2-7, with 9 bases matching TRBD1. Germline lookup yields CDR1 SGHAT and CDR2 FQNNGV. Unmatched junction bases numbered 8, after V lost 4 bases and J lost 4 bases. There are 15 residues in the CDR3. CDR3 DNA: TGTGCCAGCAGCTCCACAGGGGGCCTTGGGTACGAGCAGTACTTC. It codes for CASSSTGGLGYEQYF.

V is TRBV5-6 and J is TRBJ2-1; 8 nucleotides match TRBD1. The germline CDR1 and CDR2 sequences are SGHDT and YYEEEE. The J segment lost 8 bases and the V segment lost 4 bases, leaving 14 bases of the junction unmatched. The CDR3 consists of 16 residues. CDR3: CASSTYPQGALDEQFF. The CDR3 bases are TGTGCCAGCAGCACCTACCCGCAGGGGGCGTTAGATGAGCAGTTCTTC.

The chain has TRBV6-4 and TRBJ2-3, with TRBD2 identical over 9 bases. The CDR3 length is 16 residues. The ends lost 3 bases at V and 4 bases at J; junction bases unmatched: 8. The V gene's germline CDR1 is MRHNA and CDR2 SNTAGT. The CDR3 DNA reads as TGTGCCAGCAGTGAGGGACCTAGCGGGGTACCAGATACGCAGTATTTT. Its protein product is CASSEGPSGVPDTQYF.

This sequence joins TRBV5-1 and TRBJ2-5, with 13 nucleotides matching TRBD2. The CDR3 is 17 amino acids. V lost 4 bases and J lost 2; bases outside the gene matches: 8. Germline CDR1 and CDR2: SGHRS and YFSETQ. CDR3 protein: CASSQGLAGAYQETQYF. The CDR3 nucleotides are TGCGCCAGCAGCCAAGGACTAGCGGGGGCCTATCAAGAGACCCAGTACTTC.

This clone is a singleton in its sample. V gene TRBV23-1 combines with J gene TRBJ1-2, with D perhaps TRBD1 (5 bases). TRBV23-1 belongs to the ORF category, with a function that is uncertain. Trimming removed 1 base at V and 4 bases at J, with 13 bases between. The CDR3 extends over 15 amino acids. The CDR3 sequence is CASSQFPTDAYGYTF. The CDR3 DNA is TGCGCCAGCAGTCAATTCCCGACAGACGCCTATGGCTACACCTTC.

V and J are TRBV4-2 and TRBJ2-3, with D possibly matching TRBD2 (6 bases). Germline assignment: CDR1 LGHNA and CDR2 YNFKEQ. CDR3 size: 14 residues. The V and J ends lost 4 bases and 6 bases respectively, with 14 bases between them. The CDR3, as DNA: TGTGCCAGCAGCCCGCGGGCGGGGTGGGATACGCAGTATTTT. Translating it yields CASSPRAGWDTQYF.

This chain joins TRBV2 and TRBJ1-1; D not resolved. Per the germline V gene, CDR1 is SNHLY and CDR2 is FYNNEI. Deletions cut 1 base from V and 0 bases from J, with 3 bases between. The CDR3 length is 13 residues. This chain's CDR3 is CASSEELNTEAFF. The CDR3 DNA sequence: TGTGCCAGCAGTGAAGAGCTGAACACTGAAGCTTTCTTT.

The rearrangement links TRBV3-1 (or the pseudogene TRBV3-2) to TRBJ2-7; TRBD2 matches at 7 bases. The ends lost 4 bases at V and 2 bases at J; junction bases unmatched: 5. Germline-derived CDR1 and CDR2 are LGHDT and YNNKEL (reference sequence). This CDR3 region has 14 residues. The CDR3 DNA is TGTGCCAGCAGCCTCACTAGCGCGACCTACGAGCAGTACTTC. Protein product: CASSLTSATYEQYF.

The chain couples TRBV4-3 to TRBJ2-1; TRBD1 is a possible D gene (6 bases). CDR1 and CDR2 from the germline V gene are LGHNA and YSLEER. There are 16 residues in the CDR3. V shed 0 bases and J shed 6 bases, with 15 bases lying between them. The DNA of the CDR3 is TGCGCCAGCAGCCAAGATTTCACAGGGTCGCGCAATGAGCAGTTCTTC. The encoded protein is CASSQDFTGSRNEQFF.

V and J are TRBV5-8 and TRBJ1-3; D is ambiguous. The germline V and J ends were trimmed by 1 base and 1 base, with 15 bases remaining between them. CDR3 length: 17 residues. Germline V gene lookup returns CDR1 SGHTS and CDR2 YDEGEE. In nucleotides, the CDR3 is TGTGCCAGCAGCTTGAGGACCCGGAGGACTTCTGGAAACACCATATATTTT. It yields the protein CASSLRTRRTSGNTIYF. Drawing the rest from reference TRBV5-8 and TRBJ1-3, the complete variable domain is EAGVTQSPTHLIKTRGQQATLRCSPISGHTSVYWYQQALGLGLQFLLWYDEGEERNRGNFPPRFSGRQFPNYSSELNVNALELEDSALYLCASSLRTRRTSGNTIYFGEGSWLTVV.

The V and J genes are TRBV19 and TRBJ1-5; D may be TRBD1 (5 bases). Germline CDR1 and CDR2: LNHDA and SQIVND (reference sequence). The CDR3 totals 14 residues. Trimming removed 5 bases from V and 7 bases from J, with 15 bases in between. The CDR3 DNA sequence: TGTGCCAGTAGTTGGGGGGGAGGGAACCAGCCCCAGCATTTT. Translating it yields CASSWGGGNQPQHF. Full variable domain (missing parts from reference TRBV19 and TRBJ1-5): DGGITQSPKYLFRKEGQNVTLSCEQNLNHDAMYWYRQDPGQGLRLIYYSQIVNDFQKGDIAEGYSVSREKKESFPLTVTSAQKNPTAFYLCASSWGGGNQPQHFGDGTRLSIL.

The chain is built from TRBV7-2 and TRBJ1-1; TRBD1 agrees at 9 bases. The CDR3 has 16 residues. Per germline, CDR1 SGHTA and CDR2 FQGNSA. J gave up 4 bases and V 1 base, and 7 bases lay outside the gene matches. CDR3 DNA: TGTGCCAGCAGCTTAGTCAGGGGACAGGGCGGCACTGAAGCTTTCTTT. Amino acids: CASSLVRGQGGTEAFF.

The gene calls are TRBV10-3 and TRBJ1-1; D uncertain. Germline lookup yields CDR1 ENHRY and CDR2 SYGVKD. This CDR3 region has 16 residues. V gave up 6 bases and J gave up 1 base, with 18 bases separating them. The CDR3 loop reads CAISPSQQIGNTEAFF. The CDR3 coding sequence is TGTGCCATCAGCCCATCACAGCAAATAGGGAACACTGAAGCTTTCTTT.

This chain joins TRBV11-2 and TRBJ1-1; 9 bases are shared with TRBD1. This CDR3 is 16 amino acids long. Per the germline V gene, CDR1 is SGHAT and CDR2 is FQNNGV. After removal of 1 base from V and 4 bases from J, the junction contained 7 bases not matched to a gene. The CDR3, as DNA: TGTGCCAGCAGCTTAGGTGGGACAGGGACACTCACTGAAGCTTTCTTT. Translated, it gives CASSLGGTGTLTEAFF.

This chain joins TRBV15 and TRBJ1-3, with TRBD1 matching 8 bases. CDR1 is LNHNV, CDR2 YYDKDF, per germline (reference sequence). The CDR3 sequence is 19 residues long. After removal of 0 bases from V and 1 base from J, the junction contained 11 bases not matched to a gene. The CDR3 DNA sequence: TGTGCCACCAGCAGAGATCGAGGAGGACAGGGAGGATCTGGAAACACCATATATTTT. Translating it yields CATSRDRGGQGGSGNTIYF.

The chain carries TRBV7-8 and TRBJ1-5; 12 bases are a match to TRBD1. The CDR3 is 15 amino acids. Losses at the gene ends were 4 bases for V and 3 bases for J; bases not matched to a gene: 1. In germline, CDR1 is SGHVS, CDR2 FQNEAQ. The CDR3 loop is CASSWGQGANQPQHF. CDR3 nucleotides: TGTGCCAGCAGCTGGGGACAGGGGGCCAATCAGCCCCAGCATTTT.

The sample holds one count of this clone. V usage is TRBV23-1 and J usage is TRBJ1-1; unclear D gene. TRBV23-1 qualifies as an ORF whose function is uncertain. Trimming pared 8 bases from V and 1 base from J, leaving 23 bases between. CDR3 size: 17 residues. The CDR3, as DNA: TGCGCCAGCCCTAGGGTCCGGGAAGAGAAGGAGAACACTGAAGCTTTCTTT. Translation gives CASPRVREEKENTEAFF.

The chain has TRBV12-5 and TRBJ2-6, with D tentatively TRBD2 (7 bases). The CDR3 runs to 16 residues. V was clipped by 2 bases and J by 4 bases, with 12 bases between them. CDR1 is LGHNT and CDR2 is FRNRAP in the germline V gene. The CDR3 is CASGLSRGAGANVLTF. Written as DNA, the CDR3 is TGTGCTAGTGGTTTGTCTCGGGGGGCCGGGGCCAACGTCCTGACTTTC.